These 21 T cell receptor beta chains came from one sample sequenced in a study of blood T cell repertoires in COVID-19. Assay: immunoSEQ multiplex PCR; the TCRdb copy retains only in-frame clones and omits some. The sample has just under 55,000 clones; 90% are singletons. Sequenced: peripheral blood. All receptors come from a woman in her thirties or forties with active COVID-19.

CDR3 bases: TGTGCCAGCAGCGTCTCGGGTCAGAACACTGAAGCTTTCTTT. Its translation is CASSVSGQNTEAFF. The V and J genes are TRBV7-3 and TRBJ1-1; no clear D gene. Germline V gene data show CDR1 as SGHTA and CDR2 as FQGTGA. This CDR3 is built from 14 residues. Trimming cost V 5 bases and J 1 base, with 11 bases left between them.

The V call is TRBV2, the J call TRBJ2-5; 7 positions agree with TRBD1. CDR1 is SNHLY, CDR2 FYNNEI, per germline. This CDR3 has 14 residues. V lost 7 bases, J lost 2 bases, and 7 bases stayed unmatched. CDR3 loop: CASTWDRIQETQYF. The CDR3 bases are TGTGCCAGCACGTGGGACAGAATACAAGAGACCCAGTACTTC.

V gene TRBV27 combines with J gene TRBJ2-1; the match to TRBD1 covers 9 bases. The J segment lost 4 bases and the V segment lost 10 bases, leaving 23 bases of the junction unmatched. The germline V gene encodes CDR1 MNHEY and CDR2 SMNVEV (reference sequence). This CDR3 region has 19 residues. This chain's CDR3 is CAKNGTGTGSSGPYNEQFF. Here the CDR3 DNA reads TGTGCCAAGAACGGGACGGGGACAGGGTCTTCGGGTCCTTACAATGAGCAGTTCTTC.

J is TRBJ1-3 and V is TRBV5-5; D not certain. This CDR3 is 13 amino acids long. Trimming removed 7 bases at V and 8 bases at J, with 16 bases between. CDR1 is SGHKS and CDR2 is YYEKEE in the germline V gene (reference sequence). CDR3 loop: CASRLPPGDTIYF. Here the CDR3 DNA reads TGTGCCAGCCGCCTCCCTCCGGGTGACACCATATATTTT.

The V call is TRBV21-1, the J call TRBJ2-3; the table's D call of TRBD2 was not tested on the DNA. TRBV21-1 is annotated as a pseudogene. The CDR3 is made up of 14 amino acids. CDR3 nucleotide sequence: TGTGCCCCCGGGGGGGACTACTCCGCAGATACGCAGTATTTT. Translated: CAPGGDYSADTQYF.

This CDR3 reads CASSQTRYGYTF. CDR3 coding DNA: TGCGCCAGCAGTCAAACCCGGTATGGCTACACCTTC. This chain joins TRBV23-1 and TRBJ1-2; D unclear. TRBV23-1 is labeled an ORF, and its function is uncertain. Trimming removed 2 bases at V and 5 bases at J, with 6 bases between. CDR3 length equals 12 residues.

The CDR3 is CASSLVPVNYGYTF. The CDR3 DNA is TGCGCCAGCAGCTTGGTCCCGGTAAACTATGGCTACACCTTC. V gene TRBV5-1 combines with J gene TRBJ1-2; D unclear. The CDR3 sequence is 14 residues long. CDR1 is SGHRS, CDR2 YFSETQ, per germline. The V end was cut by 0 bases, the J end by 2 bases, with 8 bases between.

The V and J genes are TRBV6-5 and TRBJ2-1; TRBD2 matches at 9 bases. The V segment lost 6 bases and the J segment 5 bases; nucleotides outside the gene matches: 8. CDR3 length equals 15 residues. Germline loops: CDR1 MNHEY, CDR2 SVGAGI. The CDR3 sequence is CASSSASGVNNEQFF. DNA of the CDR3: TGTGCCAGCAGCTCCGCTAGCGGGGTCAACAATGAGCAGTTCTTC.

The sample holds one count of this clone. The J gene is TRBJ2-1, the V gene TRBV7-8; 8 positions match TRBD2. V was pared by 3 bases and J by 4 bases, with 5 bases of the junction left unmatched. The CDR3 runs to 15 residues. In germline, CDR1 is SGHVS, CDR2 FQNEAQ. CDR3 in DNA: TGTGCCAGCAGCTTCGAACTAGCGGAATACAATGAGCAGTTCTTC. It encodes CASSFELAEYNEQFF.

The gene calls are TRBV7-2 and TRBJ1-1; D is uncertain. V lost 5 bases and J lost 6, with 16 bases in between. The length of the CDR3 is 14 residues. The germline V gene has CDR1 SGHTA and CDR2 FQGNSA. The CDR3 spells CASSQQTGKAEAFF. The CDR3 DNA sequence: TGTGCCAGCAGCCAACAAACCGGGAAGGCTGAAGCTTTCTTT.

The chain carries TRBV2 and TRBJ2-3, with 11 bases matching TRBD2. Germline-derived CDR1 and CDR2 are SNHLY and FYNNEI. CDR3 size: 16 residues. V dropped 7 bases and J dropped 0; count of bases not matched to a gene: 6. The CDR3 here is CASNGLAGASTDTQYF. DNA of the CDR3: TGTGCCAGCAATGGACTAGCGGGCGCTAGCACAGATACGCAGTATTTT.

J is TRBJ2-3 and V is TRBV2, with 10 bases aligning to TRBD2. J lost 1 base, V lost 6 bases, and 4 bases had no gene match. The CDR3 is 15 amino acids. The V gene's germline CDR1 is SNHLY and CDR2 FYNNEI. The CDR3 region is CASSLAGAGTDTQYF. CDR3 coding DNA: TGTGCCAGCAGCCTAGCGGGGGCCGGCACAGATACGCAGTATTTT.

The V call is TRBV6-6, the J call TRBJ2-1, with TRBD2 identical over 8 bases. Trimming cost V 7 bases and J 7 bases; bases outside gene matches: 9. The germline V gene has CDR1 MNHNY and CDR2 SVGAGI (reference sequence). CDR3 length equals 14 residues. CDR3 coding DNA: TGTGCCAGCACTTTATCAGCGGGGGATAATGAGCAGTTCTTC. Its protein is CASTLSAGDNEQFF.

The chain recombines TRBV14 with TRBJ2-7; 9 nucleotides match TRBD1. The V gene's germline CDR1 is SGHDN and CDR2 FVKESK. The CDR3 extends over 13 amino acids. Germline trimming cut 4 bases from V and 6 bases from J; bases unmatched to any gene: 4. The CDR3 DNA sequence: TGTGCCAGCAGCCCTATGGACAGGGGCGAGCAGTACTTC. Protein: CASSPMDRGEQYF.

The chain carries TRBV18 and TRBJ1-4, with 10 bases fitting TRBD1. This CDR3 has 17 residues. In germline, CDR1 is KGHSH, CDR2 LQKENI. The junction had 8 bases not matched to a gene; V was cut back by 1 base and J by 6 bases. In nucleotides, the CDR3 is TGTGCCAGCTCACCACAAATAATCGGGACAGGGGATGAAAAACTGTTTTTT. It codes for CASSPQIIGTGDEKLFF.

A single count supports this clone. The chain carries TRBV7-6 and TRBJ2-7; D perhaps matches TRBD2 (5 bases). V was pared by 3 bases and J by 3 bases, with 9 bases between. The length of the CDR3 is 13 residues. CDR1 SGHVS and CDR2 FNYEAQ come from the germline V gene. The CDR3 region is CASSLRVNYEQYF. The CDR3 bases are TGTGCCAGCAGCTTGAGGGTTAACTACGAGCAGTACTTC.

The rearrangement links TRBV19 to TRBJ2-1; 9 bases match TRBD2. V lost 5 bases to trimming and J lost 4 bases; unmatched junction nucleotides: 12. CDR3 length: 17 amino acids. Per germline, CDR1 LNHDA and CDR2 SQIVND (reference sequence). CDR3 loop: CASSPPAGLAGYNEQFF. CDR3 in DNA: TGTGCCAGTAGTCCCCCGGCAGGTCTAGCGGGATACAATGAGCAGTTCTTC.

This clone was detected only once. The chain is built from TRBV11-3 and TRBJ2-7; D perhaps matches TRBD2 (5 bases). The CDR3 covers 16 residues. With 5 bases removed from V and 0 bases from J, the gap between germline ends came to 17 bases. CDR1 is SGHNT and CDR2 is YENEEA in the germline V gene. CDR3 in amino acids: CASSPGIGSFSYEQYF. CDR3 bases: TGTGCCAGCAGCCCGGGGATCGGTTCTTTCTCCTACGAGCAGTACTTC.

The genes are TRBV6-1 and TRBJ2-1; a weak D match, TRBD1 (8 bases). The CDR3 is made up of 16 amino acids. The V and J ends lost 2 bases and 8 bases respectively, with 19 bases between them. Germline V lookup: CDR1 MNHNS, CDR2 SASEGT. The CDR3 DNA sequence: TGTGCCAGCAGTGAATCAGGACAGGGTGCGGGGGATGAGCAGTTCTTC. Amino acid sequence: CASSESGQGAGDEQFF.

The gene calls are TRBV12-3 or TRBV12-4 and TRBJ1-1; D remains unclear. CDR3 length equals 12 residues. Trimming removed 5 bases at V and 1 base at J, with 5 bases between. This chain's CDR3 is CASSAGNTEAFF. The CDR3 region has the DNA TGTGCCAGCAGTGCAGGGAACACTGAAGCTTTCTTT.

The chain carries TRBV5-6 and TRBJ2-3; tentative D call: TRBD2 (7 bases). The CDR3 sequence is 16 residues long. The V and J ends lost 4 bases and 0 bases respectively, with 15 bases between them. Per the germline V gene, CDR1 is SGHDT and CDR2 is YYEEEE. This CDR3 is CASSLPAGTSTDTQYF. DNA for the CDR3: TGTGCCAGCAGCCTACCAGCGGGGACAAGCACAGATACGCAGTATTTT.